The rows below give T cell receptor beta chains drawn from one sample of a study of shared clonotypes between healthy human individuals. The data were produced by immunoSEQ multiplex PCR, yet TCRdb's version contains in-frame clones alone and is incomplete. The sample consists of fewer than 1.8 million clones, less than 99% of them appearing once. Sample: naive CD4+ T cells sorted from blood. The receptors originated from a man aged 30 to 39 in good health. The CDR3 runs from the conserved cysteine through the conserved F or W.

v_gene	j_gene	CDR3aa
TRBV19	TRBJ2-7	CASSFGTRSYEQYF
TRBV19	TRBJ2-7	CASSMGFRDDTYEQYF
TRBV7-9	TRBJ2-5	CAGRELVKETQYF
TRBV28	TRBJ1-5	CASSLPGHSNQPQHF
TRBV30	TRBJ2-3	CAWEGADTQYF
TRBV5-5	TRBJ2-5	CASSPNSGGPETQYF
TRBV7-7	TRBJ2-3	CASSLFGGNTDTQYF
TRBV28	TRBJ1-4	CATRPGTNEKLFF
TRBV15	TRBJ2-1	CATVASGTYNEQFF
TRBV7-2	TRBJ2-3	CASSLELAGADTQYF